This T cell receptor beta chain was retrieved from a study of T cell repertoires in cytomegalovirus infection. Study summary: Indicated by public TCR beta signatures were CMV infection and matching HLA type. Study-wide results and caveats: Clonotypes of TCR beta that were HLA-C-restricted and CMV-specific dominated the ex vivo response. Identification of carriers of CMV plus the relevant HLA was achieved through cumulative public TCR beta family frequency.

Using its own MiXCR run on the reads, TCRdb lists one record per CDR3 protein. The table shows about 570,000 distinct CDR3 sequences, with almost 40% occurring only once. Comment on this clonotype: Antigen: not known.

Germline CDR1 is DFQATT and CDR2 is SNEGSKA (reference sequence). The CDR3 totals 14 residues. Trimming shortened V by 2 bases and J by 0 bases, and 10 bases separated the two germline ends. The clonotype was recovered from a human donor in good health (CMV status not recorded). Some clones in this sample may be carry-over from other donors' samples. Sequenced here: cultured PBMCs, sampled from culture after CMV antigen stimulation. J is TRBJ1-1 and V is TRBV20-1; D remains unclear. For the CDR3, the DNA is TGCAGTGCTAGACCGCGGACGGTGAACACTGAAGCTTTCTTT. Its protein is CSARPRTVNTEAFF.